A single sample is the source of the 6 T cell receptor beta chains below, sequenced in a study of radiotherapy plus CTLA-4 blockade in lung cancer. Method: immunoSEQ multiplex PCR; TCRdb's copy keeps in-frame clones and lacks some. Of some 18,000 clones detected, about 82% appear once; the ten largest clones hold 23%. This material consisted of peripheral blood, taken from a patient treated with radiotherapy plus ipilimumab. These receptors were taken from a human donor with non-small cell lung cancer whose response to radiotherapy plus ipilimumab could not be evaluated.

This chain connects TRBV19 to TRBJ1-1; D may be TRBD1 (5 bases). The CDR3 totals 14 residues. Germline CDR1 reads LNHDA; CDR2 reads SQIVND (reference sequence). V was clipped by 5 bases and J by 0 bases, with 10 bases between them. The CDR3 sequence: CASSWQGLNTEAFF. The CDR3 DNA follows: TGTGCCAGTAGTTGGCAGGGCTTGAACACTGAAGCTTTCTTT.

The rearrangement uses TRBV6-6 and TRBJ2-4; 8 bases agree with TRBD2. CDR1 MNHNY and CDR2 SVGAGI come from the germline V gene (reference sequence). Trimming took 6 bases from V and 12 from J; bases not matched to a gene: 4. This CDR3 has 11 residues. CDR3 loop: CASSGGANQYF. The CDR3 DNA is TGTGCCAGCAGCGGGGGGGCTAATCAGTACTTC.

The V and J genes are TRBV28 and TRBJ2-7; TRBD2 aligns across 8 bases. The germline V gene encodes CDR1 MDHEN and CDR2 SYDVKM. The CDR3 is 16 residues long. Unmatched junction bases numbered 15, after V lost 6 bases and J lost 5 bases. CDR3 sequence (DNA): TGTGCCAGCAGCTCATCAGGGTTGGCGGGGGGAGACGAGCAGTACTTC. This sequence encodes CASSSSGLAGGDEQYF.

The chain employs TRBV7-2 and TRBJ2-1, with TRBD2 matching over 10 bases. The CDR3 length is 14 residues. Germline-derived CDR1 and CDR2 are SGHTA and FQGNSA. The trim removed 5 bases at V and 10 bases at J, leaving 8 bases unmatched. Here the CDR3 reads CASSPRGSGGEQFF. For the CDR3, the DNA is TGTGCCAGCAGCCCTCGGGGTAGCGGGGGGGAGCAGTTCTTC.

This chain uses TRBV7-9 with TRBJ1-2; 7 positions match TRBD1. With V trimmed by 4 bases and J by 8 bases, 10 bases remained unmatched. The CDR3 sequence is 14 residues long. Germline V lookup: CDR1 SEHNR, CDR2 FQNEAQ (reference sequence). The CDR3 spells CASSWGDSYFGYTF. The CDR3 DNA reads TGTGCCAGCAGCTGGGGGGACAGCTACTTCGGCTACACCTTC.

The rearrangement joins TRBV27 to TRBJ2-2; no firm D call. V lost 3 bases, J lost 0 bases, and 8 bases lay in between. The germline V gene has CDR1 MNHEY and CDR2 SMNVEV (reference sequence). This CDR3 is 15 amino acids long. This CDR3 reads CASSFSVPNTGELFF. Written as DNA, the CDR3 is TGTGCCAGCAGTTTTTCGGTTCCGAACACCGGGGAGCTGTTTTTT.